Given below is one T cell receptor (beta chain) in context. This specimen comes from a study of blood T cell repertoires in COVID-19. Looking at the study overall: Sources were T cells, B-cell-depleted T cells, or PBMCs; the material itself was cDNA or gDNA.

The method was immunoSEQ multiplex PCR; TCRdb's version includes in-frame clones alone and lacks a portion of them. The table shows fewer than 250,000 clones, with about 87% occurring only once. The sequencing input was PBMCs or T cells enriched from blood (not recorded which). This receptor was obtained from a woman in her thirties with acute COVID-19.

CDR3 bases: TGTGCCAGCTCACCGGGCAGTGAGATGAACACTGAAGCTTTCTTT. Translated: CASSPGSEMNTEAFF. V is TRBV18 and J is TRBJ1-1; D uncertain. The CDR3 runs 15 residues. Germline V gene data show CDR1 as KGHSH and CDR2 as LQKENI. Deletions cut 3 bases from V and 0 bases from J, with 11 bases between.